These T cell receptor beta chains were read from a single sample in a study of T cell changes during pregnancy in multiple sclerosis. Some clones are missing from TCRdb's copy, which holds only in-frame ones; the method was immunoSEQ multiplex PCR. Among roughly 65,000 clones listed, under 95% were seen once. The specimen comprised peripheral blood, sampled in the third trimester of pregnancy. The receptors were sampled from a female donor in good health, enrolled as a control in a pregnancy study. Each CDR3 is given with its conserved first and last residue. The order of the fields is J gene, V gene, D gene, CDR3 DNA, CDR3 protein. The D gene is left open where the match is weak.

J gene: TRBJ1-4; V gene: TRBV4-1; D gene: NA; CDR3 DNA: TGCGCCAGCAGCCAACGAATGGCAGAAAAACTGTTTTTT; CDR3 protein: CASSQRMAEKLFF
J gene: TRBJ2-5; V gene: TRBV19; D gene: TRBD1; CDR3 DNA: TGTGCCAGTAGTACACGAGGACAGGGTCGAGAGACCCAGTACTTC; CDR3 protein: CASSTRGQGRETQYF
J gene: TRBJ2-2; V gene: TRBV27; D gene: NA; CDR3 DNA: TGTGCCAGCAGTTTACTCCACAAGGGGGCGAACACCGGGGAGCTGTTTTTT; CDR3 protein: CASSLLHKGANTGELFF
J gene: TRBJ2-4; V gene: TRBV7-8; D gene: NA; CDR3 DNA: TGTGCCAGCAGCTTGAGGGTGGGGGCCAAAAACATTCAGTACTTC; CDR3 protein: CASSLRVGAKNIQYF
J gene: TRBJ1-2; V gene: TRBV19; D gene: NA; CDR3 DNA: TGTGCCAGTAATAGAGAAAGGGACATCGTCTATGGCTACACCTTC; CDR3 protein: CASNRERDIVYGYTF
J gene: TRBJ2-7; V gene: TRBV4-3; D gene: TRBD2; CDR3 DNA: TGCGCCAGCAGCCAAGATCCCCCGACTAGCGGGGGGGCAGAGCAGTACTTC; CDR3 protein: CASSQDPPTSGGAEQYF
J gene: TRBJ2-5; V gene: TRBV10-3; D gene: TRBD1; CDR3 DNA: TGTGCCACGACTCAGGGGGCTCGCCCGGGGGAGACCCAGTACTTC; CDR3 protein: CATTQGARPGETQYF
J gene: TRBJ2-5; V gene: TRBV5-1; D gene: TRBD1; CDR3 DNA: TGCGCCAGCAGCAAGGGACAGCCCCAGGAGACCCAGTACTTC; CDR3 protein: CASSKGQPQETQYF
J gene: TRBJ1-1; V gene: TRBV7-2; D gene: NA; CDR3 DNA: TGTGCCAGCGGACTTGGAGGGGTCACTGAAGCTTTCTTT; CDR3 protein: CASGLGGVTEAFF
J gene: TRBJ1-2; V gene: TRBV7-8; D gene: NA; CDR3 DNA: TGTGCCAGCAGCTTACGGCGGGACAACTATGGCTACACCTTC; CDR3 protein: CASSLRRDNYGYTF
J gene: TRBJ2-7; V gene: TRBV7-2; D gene: TRBD1; CDR3 DNA: TGTGCCAGCAGTATAGGGGGCGCGATGAGCTACGAGCAGTACTTC; CDR3 protein: CASSIGGAMSYEQYF
J gene: TRBJ2-5; V gene: TRBV15; D gene: NA; CDR3 DNA: TGTGCCACCAGCAGAGGAGCGACGGGGGAGACCCAGTACTTC; CDR3 protein: CATSRGATGETQYF
J gene: TRBJ2-2; V gene: TRBV5-6; D gene: TRBD2; CDR3 DNA: TGTGCCAGCAGCCCCCGGGGGGTCGTAACCGGGGAGCTGTTTTTT; CDR3 protein: CASSPRGVVTGELFF
J gene: TRBJ1-2; V gene: TRBV6-6; D gene: NA; CDR3 DNA: TGTGCCAGCAGTTACAACCCGGTTGGGGGGGGCTATGGCTACACCTTC; CDR3 protein: CASSYNPVGGGYGYTF